This TCR beta chain emerged from a study of shared clonotypes between healthy human individuals. Study results and limitations: Rarefaction showed that sequencing of sorted subsets was incomplete (despite large depth). Clonotype sharing across donors was expected to vary with sequencing depth.

Points on this clone: The antigen is undetermined.

This CDR3 has 15 residues. Trimming cost V 4 bases and J 5 bases, with 18 bases left between them. Germline loops: CDR1 SGHRS, CDR2 YFSETQ. Healthy adults negative for HIV, lacking recent acute infections or vaccinations, served as donors. It was at deep level that the assay was run. Using immunoSEQ multiplex PCR, the repertoire was profiled, and TCRdb retains in-frame clones only, with some absent. Of 950,000 to 1,100,000 clones in the sample, approximately 78% are singletons; the top ten hold roughly 0.62%. The TCR was taken from a man younger than 30 in good health. Some clones in this sample may be carry-over from other donors' samples. This chain connects TRBV5-1 to TRBJ1-1; unclear D gene. The sequenced sample consisted of memory CD4+ T cells from PBMCs. Subset of the sample: CD45RA-negative fraction. CDR3 DNA sequence: TGCGCCAGCAGCCCGGAGCAGGCTTTAGATACTGAAGCTTTCTTT. This encodes CASSPEQALDTEAFF.